The 10 T cell receptor beta chains given below trace back to one sample, sequenced in a study of immune characterization of retroperitoneal liposarcoma. From the PCR reads, TCRdb called clonotypes with MiXCR, one entry per CDR3 protein. The data show fewer than 25,000 distinct CDR3 sequences, under 45% seen once. Material: blood. These receptors were taken from a male donor with retroperitoneal liposarcoma.

This clonotype was detected a few times. J is TRBJ1-2 and V is TRBV7-8; D not resolved. Per germline, CDR1 SGHVS and CDR2 FQNEAQ. CDR3 length equals 12 residues. The V end was cut by 5 bases, the J end by 4 bases, with 8 bases between. The CDR3 loop reads CASSLTTYGYTF. The CDR3 coding sequence is TGTGCCAGCAGCCTCACCACCTATGGCTACACCTTC.

The chain carries TRBV24-1 and TRBJ2-1; D gene ambiguous. Trimming took off 5 bases at V and 13 bases at J, with 11 bases between the two ends. The CDR3 runs 11 residues. From germline, CDR1 is KGHDR and CDR2 SFDVKD. In nucleotides, the CDR3 is TGTGCCACCAGTGCCCAAGAGACCCAGTTCTTC. Protein product: CATSAQETQFF.

The rearrangement joins TRBV5-3 to TRBJ1-5; 11 bases are a match to TRBD1. TRBV5-3 is filed as an ORF, its function uncertain. The ends lost 8 bases at V and 6 bases at J; junction bases unmatched: 10. The CDR3 contains 15 residues. The CDR3 region is CASSRDRGSGQPQHF. In nucleotides, the CDR3 is TGTGCCAGCAGCCGGGACAGGGGGAGTGGTCAGCCCCAGCATTTT.

The chain combines TRBV12-3 or TRBV12-4 with TRBJ2-6; D is perhaps TRBD1 (6 bases). Trimming left V 8 bases short and J 2 bases short, with 19 bases between. This CDR3 region has 17 residues. This CDR3 is CASGLGACRPGANVLTF. The CDR3 DNA is TGTGCCAGCGGGCTGGGGGCCTGTCGACCTGGGGCCAACGTCCTGACTTTC.

This clonotype was observed many times. CDR3 residues: CASSKTGGSEKLFF. CDR3 coding DNA: TGTGCCAGCAGCAAGACAGGGGGCAGTGAAAAACTGTTTTTT. The chain uses TRBV7-6 and TRBJ1-4, with 10 positions matching TRBD1. The germline CDR1 and CDR2 sequences are SGHVS and FNYEAQ. The J segment lost 7 bases and the V segment lost 5 bases, leaving 4 bases of the junction unmatched. The CDR3 has 14 amino acids.

Many counts were recorded for this clonotype. This chain connects TRBV6-1 to TRBJ2-1; D is unclear. TRBJ2-7 explains the end of the DNA better; the J call may be wrong. CDR1 is MNHNS and CDR2 is SASEGT in the germline V gene. The CDR3 has 14 amino acids. CDR3 residues: CASSERVAGNEQYF. The CDR3 DNA reads as TGTGCCAGCAGTGAACGTGTCGCCGGCAATGAGCAGTACTTC.

This chain joins TRBV6-1 and TRBJ1-1, with TRBD1 matching over 10 bases. Unmatched junction bases numbered 5, after V lost 2 bases and J lost 2 bases. Germline CDR1 is MNHNS and CDR2 is SASEGT. CDR3 length: 16 residues. CDR3 DNA: TGTGCCAGCAGTGAAAGACAGGGGGCTGCTAACACTGAAGCTTTCTTT. Translating it yields CASSERQGAANTEAFF.

The chain employs TRBV27 and TRBJ1-6, with D hard to call. The germline CDR1 and CDR2 sequences are MNHEY and SMNVEV (reference sequence). CDR3 length: 21 amino acids. V shed 6 bases and J shed 0 bases, with 27 bases lying between them. The CDR3 nucleotides are TGTGCCAGCAGCTTGGAGCCGCCCCGATCTACCCCGAGCTCCTATAATTCACCCCTCCACTTT. It translates to CASSLEPPRSTPSSYNSPLHF.

In the case of this clonotype: The CDR3 does not end in the conserved phenylalanine or tryptophan, so this is likely a read error. The DNA is omitted, as the CDR3 cannot be located on it reliably, and the CDR3 follows TCRdb's listing. The chain is built from TRBV27 and TRBJ2-1; the table calls TRBD2, which could not be checked here. The CDR3 has 8 amino acids, counting both end residues. Germline V gives CDR1 MNHEY, CDR2 SMNVEV (reference sequence). CDR3: CASRGLGI.

This clonotype was observed a handful of times. The CDR3 sequence: CASSPVIAGPPTDEQFF. In nucleotides, the CDR3 is TGTGCCAGCAGTCCCGTAATAGCGGGTCCGCCTACGGATGAGCAGTTCTTC. This rearrangement joins TRBV27 to TRBJ2-1, with 7 positions matching TRBD2. Trimming at V came to 5 bases and at J to 8 bases, leaving 18 bases not matched to a gene. The germline gives CDR1 MNHEY, CDR2 SMNVEV (reference sequence). This CDR3 spans 17 amino acids.